This entry lists 13 T cell receptor beta chains sequenced from one sample in a study of T cells in tuberculosis. Thawed, overnight-rested PBMC were stained with GMM-loaded CD1B tetramer, viability dye and anti-CD3, then sorted. The lipid loaded on the CD1B tetramers was C32 glucose monomycolate from Rhodococcus equi. Here immunoSEQ multiplex PCR was the method, and the copy in TCRdb shows in-frame clones only, minus some. Of 80,000 to 100,000 clones listed, about nine tenths were seen once; the top ten hold under 2.5%. The sequenced sample was CD1b-GMM tetramer-negative cells sorted from PBMCs. Receptors were obtained from an adult woman with latent tuberculosis.

This clone was detected only once. The V and J genes are TRBV11-1 and TRBJ2-6; D perhaps matches TRBD1 (6 bases). Trimming removed 5 bases at V and 0 bases at J, with 17 bases between. CDR1 and CDR2 (germline): SGHAT, FQDESV (reference sequence). The length of the CDR3 is 18 residues. The CDR3 loop reads CASSPRTAMSSGANVLTF. Here the CDR3 DNA reads TGTGCCAGCAGCCCGCGGACAGCGATGAGCTCTGGGGCCAACGTCCTGACTTTC.

The chain employs TRBV10-3 and TRBJ1-2, with 8 nucleotides matching TRBD1. Germline V gene sequence: CDR1 ENHRY, CDR2 SYGVKD. The CDR3 totals 13 residues. Trimming removed 4 bases from V and 8 bases from J; junction bases left unmatched: 6. The CDR3 region is CAISVGRGRGYTF. CDR3 bases: TGTGCCATCAGTGTTGGCAGGGGGCGAGGCTACACCTTC.

The J gene is TRBJ2-5, the V gene TRBV2; TRBD2 agrees at 14 bases. This CDR3 has 15 amino acids. Trimming at V came to 6 bases and at J to 10 bases, leaving 10 bases not matched to a gene. Germline CDR1 and CDR2: SNHLY and FYNNEI. CDR3 sequence reads: CASRETRTSGGLQYF. CDR3 nucleotides: TGTGCCAGCAGAGAAACACGGACTAGCGGGGGGCTCCAGTACTTC.

The count of this clone is one. The chain uses TRBV2 and TRBJ1-6; TRBD1 aligns across 7 bases. The CDR3 extends over 14 amino acids. Germline V gene data show CDR1 as SNHLY and CDR2 as FYNNEI. After removal of 8 bases from V and 6 bases from J, the junction contained 7 bases not matched to a gene. DNA of the CDR3: TGTGCCAGCGTCGACAGGGTTGGTAATTCACCCCTCCACTTT. Protein sequence: CASVDRVGNSPLHF.

The V gene is TRBV18, the J gene TRBJ2-3; the match to TRBD1 covers 12 bases. After removal of 3 bases from V and 3 bases from J, the junction contained 7 bases not matched to a gene. The CDR3 has 17 residues. Germline V gives CDR1 KGHSH, CDR2 LQKENI. CDR3 in DNA: TGTGCCAGCTCACCCATCGGGGACAGGGGGCGAACAGATACGCAGTATTTT. Translation gives CASSPIGDRGRTDTQYF.

The rearrangement links TRBV7-6 to TRBJ2-7; 7 bases fit TRBD1. Unmatched junction bases numbered 4, after V lost 5 bases and J lost 6 bases. From germline, CDR1 is SGHVS and CDR2 FNYEAQ. The CDR3 runs to 12 residues. The CDR3 reads CASSRRQGEQYV. The DNA of the CDR3 is TGTGCCAGCAGCCGCCGACAGGGCGAGCAGTACGTC.

J is TRBJ1-2 and V is TRBV9, with 7 positions matching TRBD1. This CDR3 is 16 amino acids long. The trim removed 0 bases at V and 2 bases at J, leaving 7 bases unmatched. From germline, CDR1 is SGDLS and CDR2 YYNGEE. The CDR3 reads CASSVGSGTDNYGYTF. The DNA for the CDR3 is TGTGCCAGCAGCGTAGGCTCCGGGACAGACAACTATGGCTACACCTTC.

V and J are TRBV5-6 and TRBJ2-1; 12 nucleotides agree with TRBD2. This CDR3 comprises 16 residues. V lost 0 bases and J lost 4; bases outside the gene matches: 2. Germline assignment: CDR1 SGHDT and CDR2 YYEEEE. The CDR3, as DNA: TGTGCCAGCAGCTTGGTAACTAGCGGGGGGTACAATGAGCAGTTCTTC. Translated, it gives CASSLVTSGGYNEQFF. The complete variable domain, with remaining parts taken from reference TRBV5-6 and TRBJ2-1, reads DAGVTQSPTHLIKTRGQQVTLRCSPKSGHDTVSWYQQALGQGPQFIFQYYEEEERQRGNFPDRFSGHQFPNYSSELNVNALLLGDSALYLCASSLVTSGGYNEQFFGPGTRLTVL.

The chain has TRBV7-2 and TRBJ1-1; D is uncertain. V was pared by 1 base and J by 11 bases, with 11 bases between. From germline, CDR1 is SGHTA and CDR2 FQGNSA. This CDR3 comprises 12 residues. The DNA for the CDR3 is TGTGCCAGCAGCTTAGATTCGGTAGAGGCTTTCTTT. Translated, it gives CASSLDSVEAFF.

This clone was picked up one time. This chain links TRBV9 with TRBJ2-2, with a possible D match to TRBD1 (6 bases). The CDR3 is 16 residues long. Trimming cost V 0 bases and J 0 bases, with 9 bases left between them. In germline, CDR1 is SGDLS, CDR2 YYNGEE. In DNA form, the CDR3 reads TGTGCCAGCAGCGTAGCGGGACAAACGAACACCGGGGAGCTGTTTTTT. It yields the protein CASSVAGQTNTGELFF.

The chain uses TRBV20-1 and TRBJ1-2, with a weak D call TRBD1 (5 bases). The CDR3 totals 9 residues. V lost 4 bases and J 11 bases, leaving 8 bases between the germline ends. Germline V CDR1 and CDR2: DFQATT, SNEGSKA (reference sequence). CDR3 sequence reads: CSATDSYTF. CDR3 in DNA: TGCAGTGCTACCGACAGTTACACCTTC.

This chain links TRBV2 with TRBJ1-5, with 9 bases matching TRBD1. V shed 6 bases, J shed 4 bases, and the junction held 10 bases outside the gene matches. Germline lookup yields CDR1 SNHLY and CDR2 FYNNEI. The CDR3 loop spans 16 amino acids. The CDR3 DNA is TGTGCCAGCAGGGATATACAGGGGGCAGGAAATCAGCCCCAGCATTTT. It is translated as CASRDIQGAGNQPQHF. Drawing the rest from reference TRBV2 and TRBJ1-5, the complete variable domain is EPEVTQTPSHQVTQMGQEVILRCVPISNHLYFYWYRQILGQKVEFLVSFYNNEISEKSEIFDDQFSVERPDGSNFTLKIRSTKLEDSAMYFCASRDIQGAGNQPQHFGDGTRLSIL.

The chain joins TRBV7-8 to TRBJ2-3; TRBD1 aligns across 10 bases. Germline-derived CDR1 and CDR2 are SGHVS and FQNEAQ. V trimming: 5 bases; J trimming: 5 bases; junction bases outside the gene matches: 4. The CDR3 is made up of 14 amino acids. The DNA for the CDR3 is TGTGCCAGCAGCCCGGGACAGGGGAGAGATACGCAGTATTTT. It codes for CASSPGQGRDTQYF.